This T cell receptor beta chain was found in a study of T cells after yellow fever vaccination. Looked up from germline, CDR1 is MNHEY and CDR2 is SVGAGI. Trimming at V came to 4 bases and at J to 5 bases, leaving 8 bases not matched to a gene. This CDR3 is built from 16 residues. Study-wide findings and caveats: CD4 and CD8 compartments shared a small share of clonotypes.

TCRdb used MiXCR to reprocess the 5' RACE reads, holding one entry per CDR3 protein. The data hold some 350,000 distinct CDR3 sequences, with under 5% observed a single time. This clonotype was detected many times. No antigen is known for it. The chain uses TRBV6-5 and TRBJ2-5; TRBD2 matches 12 bases. The input for sequencing was PBMCs, taken 5 days after the yellow fever booster vaccination. The sequence was collected from a man in his late teens or twenties who received the YFV17D yellow fever vaccine. The CDR3 DNA reads TGTGCCAGCAGTTTCCCGACTAGCGGGGGTAGGGAGACCCAGTACTTC. Translating gives CASSFPTSGGRETQYF.